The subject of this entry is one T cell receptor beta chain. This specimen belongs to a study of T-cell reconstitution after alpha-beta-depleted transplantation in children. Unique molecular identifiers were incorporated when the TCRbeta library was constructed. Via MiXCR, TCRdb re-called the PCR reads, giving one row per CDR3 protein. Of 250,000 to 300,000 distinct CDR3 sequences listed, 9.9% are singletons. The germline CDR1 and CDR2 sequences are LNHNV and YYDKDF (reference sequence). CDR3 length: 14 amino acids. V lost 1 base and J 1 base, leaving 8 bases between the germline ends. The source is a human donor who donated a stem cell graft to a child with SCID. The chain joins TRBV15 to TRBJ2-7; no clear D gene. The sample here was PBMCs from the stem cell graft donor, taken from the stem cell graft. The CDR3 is CATSRGDPSYEQYF. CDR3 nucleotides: TGTGCCACCAGCAGAGGAGACCCATCCTACGAGCAGTACTTC.